The 23 T cell receptor beta chains below come from one sample, sequenced in a study of vaccination and CD4 T cells after COVID-19. These receptors' targets are unknown. As for treatment: approximately nine-day PBMC culture with coronavirus spike peptide pools or control peptides (ViraFEST assay). The Oncomine TCR Beta short-read assay sequenced DNA from cultured CD4+ T cells. TCRdb re-called the PCR reads with MiXCR, one entry per CDR3 protein. The sample consists of over 15,000 distinct CDR3 sequences, roughly 54% of them appearing once. The sequencing sample was made of CD4+ T cells from blood, cultured in vitro. Every receptor here comes from a human donor who had recovered from COVID-19.

The rearrangement links TRBV15 to TRBJ1-1; D is unclear. Germline values: CDR1 LNHNV, CDR2 YYDKDF (reference sequence). The CDR3 contains 13 residues. Trimming left V 4 bases short and J 1 base short, with 7 bases between. DNA of the CDR3: TGTGCCACCAGCATGCAACGGAACACTGAAGCTTTCTTT. Protein sequence: CATSMQRNTEAFF.

The chain employs TRBV7-8 and TRBJ1-1; tentative D call: TRBD1 (5 bases). The V end was cut by 2 bases, the J end by 5 bases, with 15 bases between. Germline lookup yields CDR1 SGHVS and CDR2 FQNEAQ. This CDR3 is 15 amino acids long. CDR3 residues: CASSLKGGVGTEAFF. The CDR3, as DNA: TGTGCCAGCAGCTTAAAGGGAGGGGTTGGAACTGAAGCTTTCTTT.

The gene calls are TRBV7-9 and TRBJ2-5, with 8 bases matching TRBD1. V lost 6 bases to trimming and J lost 1 base; unmatched junction nucleotides: 7. This CDR3 spans 15 amino acids. Germline V gene data show CDR1 as SEHNR and CDR2 as FQNEAQ (reference sequence). DNA for the CDR3: TGTGCCAGCAGATTCGGGACAGGAGTCCAAGAGACCCAGTACTTC. Translating it yields CASRFGTGVQETQYF.

The chain uses TRBV11-2 and TRBJ2-5; TRBD1 matches 7 bases. The germline V gene encodes CDR1 SGHAT and CDR2 FQNNGV. After removal of 4 bases from V and 4 bases from J, the junction contained 12 bases not matched to a gene. There are 16 residues in the CDR3. CDR3 coding DNA: TGTGCCAGCAGCTCCGTACAGGGGACCCGCCGAGAGACCCAGTACTTC. Residues: CASSSVQGTRRETQYF.

This chain uses TRBV20-1 with TRBJ1-4; D gene uncertain. This CDR3 has 13 amino acids. Germline lookup yields CDR1 DFQATT and CDR2 SNEGSKA (reference sequence). V shed 5 bases and J shed 3 bases, with 10 bases lying between them. CDR3 protein: CSAFRPANEKLFF. In nucleotides, the CDR3 is TGCAGTGCTTTCCGGCCGGCTAATGAAAAACTGTTTTTT.

As DNA, the CDR3 is TGTGCCAGCAGCCCCGGCTCGTATTATGAGCAGTTCTTC. Amino acids: CASSPGSYYEQFF. The chain links TRBV27 to TRBJ2-1; D is undetermined. The germline V gene encodes CDR1 MNHEY and CDR2 SMNVEV (reference sequence). CDR3 size: 13 residues. V was shortened by 6 bases and J by 8 bases, with 14 bases between the two germline ends.

This clonotype occurred a few times. The DNA for the CDR3 is TGTGCCAGCAGCTCCGGGACTTGGACTTCTCATGAGCAGTTCTTC. It translates to CASSSGTWTSHEQFF. This chain uses TRBV7-9 with TRBJ2-1, with TRBD2 as a possible D gene (6 bases). CDR3 length equals 15 residues. V lost 4 bases and J lost 8, with 18 bases in between. Germline CDR1 and CDR2: SEHNR and FQNEAQ (reference sequence).

The rearrangement links TRBV2 to TRBJ2-5; the D call may be TRBD1 or TRBD2 (5 bases each). Germline-derived CDR1 and CDR2 are SNHLY and FYNNEI. The V gene lost 5 bases and the J gene lost 5 bases, with 24 bases spanning the gap. The CDR3 is made up of 17 amino acids. The CDR3 DNA sequence: TGTGCCAGCAGTAAAGGGGTGGGTTCTGGGGGAATGGAGACCCAGTACTTC. This encodes CASSKGVGSGGMETQYF.

About this clonotype: The junction and the germline gene differ at one end; a read error may be behind it. J is TRBJ1-6 and V is TRBV6-1; tentatively, D is TRBD1 (5 bases). The CDR3 loop spans 16 amino acids. Germline loops: CDR1 MNHNS, CDR2 SASEGT. The CDR3 here is CASSEATGLRNSPLHF. The CDR3 region has the DNA TGTGCCAGCAGTGAAGCCACAGGTCTGCGTAATTCACCCCTCCACTTC.

The chain combines TRBV6-5 with TRBJ2-3; TRBD1 is a possible D gene (5 bases). The V and J ends lost 0 bases and 0 bases respectively, with 7 bases between them. Germline CDR1 and CDR2: MNHEY and SVGAGI. The CDR3 extends over 15 amino acids. This CDR3 reads CASSYSGASTDTQYF. CDR3 bases: TGTGCCAGCAGTTACTCAGGGGCTAGCACAGATACGCAGTATTTT.

The sample holds a few counts of this clonotype. The J gene is TRBJ1-2, the V gene TRBV5-4; no definite D call. Trimming left V 0 bases short and J 6 bases short, with 12 bases between. This CDR3 spans 14 amino acids. The V gene's germline CDR1 is SGHNT and CDR2 YYREEE (reference sequence). The chain's CDR3 is CASSLGEIWDGYTF. In DNA form, the CDR3 reads TGTGCCAGCAGCTTGGGGGAGATCTGGGATGGCTACACCTTC.

J is TRBJ1-1 and V is TRBV7-2, with TRBD1 as a possible D gene (5 bases). Germline CDR1 SGHTA, CDR2 FQGNSA. Trimming left V 1 base short and J 4 bases short, with 7 bases between. This CDR3 comprises 13 residues. The CDR3 loop reads CASSLGRATEAFF. DNA for the CDR3: TGTGCCAGCAGCTTAGGCAGGGCCACTGAAGCTTTCTTT.

The chain uses TRBV20-1 and TRBJ1-4; 9 nucleotides match TRBD1. Germline V gives CDR1 DFQATT, CDR2 SNEGSKA (reference sequence). V lost 4 bases and J lost 8; bases outside the gene matches: 2. The CDR3 totals 12 residues. The CDR3 region is CSAKGTGEKLFF. The CDR3 DNA reads TGCAGTGCTAAGGGGACAGGGGAAAAACTGTTTTTT.

This chain joins TRBV7-3 and TRBJ1-2, with 9 bases aligning to TRBD1. The V gene end was trimmed by 6 bases and the J gene end by 10 bases; junction bases not matched to a gene: 6. CDR3 length: 12 amino acids. The V gene's germline CDR1 is SGHTA and CDR2 FQGTGA. Here the CDR3 reads CASSTGGNDYTF. CDR3 nucleotide sequence: TGTGCCAGCAGTACAGGGGGCAATGACTACACCTTC. The full variable domain, with the rest looked up from reference TRBV7-3 and TRBJ1-2, is GAGVSQTPSNKVTEKGKYVELRCDPISGHTALYWYRQSLGQGPEFLIYFQGTGAADDSGLPNDRFFAVRPEGSVSTLKIQRTERGDSAVYLCASSTGGNDYTFGSGTRLTVV.

The chain recombines TRBV6-1 with TRBJ1-6; 9 nucleotides match TRBD1. The CDR3 loop spans 18 amino acids. The V and J ends lost 6 bases and 7 bases, in that order; junction bases with no gene match: 16. Germline assignment: CDR1 MNHNS and CDR2 SASEGT. CDR3 sequence: CASRAQERNRGRNSPLHF. The CDR3 DNA is TGTGCCAGCAGAGCCCAGGAAAGGAACAGGGGGCGGAATTCACCCCTCCACTTT.

In this sample, this clonotype turned up a few times. The chain recombines TRBV27 with TRBJ1-6, with TRBD1 identical over 7 bases. CDR1 and CDR2 from the germline V gene are MNHEY and SMNVEV (reference sequence). V lost 2 bases and J lost 6; bases outside the gene matches: 4. The CDR3 has 15 residues. CDR3 region: CASSLTGVRNSPLHF. In nucleotides, the CDR3 is TGTGCCAGCAGTTTAACAGGGGTCCGTAATTCACCCCTCCACTTT.

Here the CDR3 DNA reads TGTGCCAGCAGCAAGGACAGGGTTAATTCACCCCTCCACTTT. It encodes CASSKDRVNSPLHF. The rearrangement links TRBV2 to TRBJ1-6; 8 nucleotides match TRBD1. This CDR3 region has 14 residues. The V segment lost 6 bases and the J segment 6 bases; nucleotides outside the gene matches: 4. CDR1 and CDR2 (germline): SNHLY, FYNNEI.

The chain is built from TRBV5-5 and TRBJ2-7; a possible D gene is TRBD1 (5 bases). V lost 4 bases and J lost 0, with 17 bases in between. This CDR3 is built from 16 residues. The germline gives CDR1 SGHKS, CDR2 YYEKEE (reference sequence). DNA of the CDR3: TGTGCCAGCAGCGCTTTGGTGCAGGGCGCCTCCTACGAGCAGTACTTC. This translates into CASSALVQGASYEQYF.

The chain joins TRBV6-1 to TRBJ1-5, with 8 bases lining up with TRBD1. J gave up 2 bases and V 0 bases, and 9 bases lay outside the gene matches. This CDR3 region has 18 residues. Germline-derived CDR1 and CDR2 are MNHNS and SASEGT. In DNA, the CDR3 is TGTGCCAGCAGTGAAGCCGGCAGGGGGCTAGTGGGCAATCAGCCCCAGCATTTT. It codes for CASSEAGRGLVGNQPQHF.

The chain links TRBV7-2 to TRBJ2-7; 11 nucleotides line up with TRBD1. CDR3 length: 15 amino acids. Germline CDR1 SGHTA, CDR2 FQGNSA. Trimming cost V 1 base and J 4 bases; bases outside gene matches: 3. CDR3 loop: CASSLGTGGLYEQYF. The DNA of the CDR3 is TGTGCCAGCAGCTTAGGGACAGGGGGCTTGTACGAGCAGTACTTC.

The chain couples TRBV2 to TRBJ2-1, with 9 bases matching TRBD2. Looked up from germline, CDR1 is SNHLY and CDR2 is FYNNEI. With 5 bases clipped from V and 6 bases from J, the junction kept 2 bases outside the gene matches. This CDR3 has 13 residues. For the CDR3, the DNA is TGTGCCAGCAGTCGGACTAGCGTCAATGAGCAGTTCTTC. Its translation is CASSRTSVNEQFF. The full variable domain, with the rest looked up from reference TRBV2 and TRBJ2-1, is EPEVTQTPSHQVTQMGQEVILRCVPISNHLYFYWYRQILGQKVEFLVSFYNNEISEKSEIFDDQFSVERPDGSNFTLKIRSTKLEDSAMYFCASSRTSVNEQFFGPGTRLTVL.

CDR3 loop: CASSFTGTSEQYF. The CDR3 nucleotides read TGCGCCAGCAGCTTCACCGGGACTTCCGAGCAGTACTTC. This chain joins TRBV5-1 and TRBJ2-7, with D possibly matching TRBD2 (6 bases). The ends were cut back, 2 bases at V and 6 bases at J, with 12 bases in the middle. The CDR3 covers 13 residues. Germline V gives CDR1 SGHRS, CDR2 YFSETQ.

This chain links TRBV20-1 with TRBJ1-5; no definite D call. Trimming removed 0 bases at V and 4 bases at J, with 7 bases between. CDR1 is DFQATT, CDR2 SNEGSKA, per germline (reference sequence). The CDR3 length is 13 residues. CDR3 nucleotide sequence: TGCAGTGCTAGAGATCGGATTAATCAGCCCCAGCATTTT. Its translation is CSARDRINQPQHF.